Each of the 8 T cell receptor beta chains below was sequenced from the same sample in a study of early T cells in non-severe SARS-CoV-2 infection. In TCRdb, the 5' RACE reads were re-called with MiXCR into one record per CDR3 protein. Found here are 28,000 or so distinct CDR3 sequences, 3.5% to 4.5% of them singletons; the top ten hold 8.2%. Sequenced input: whole blood. The receptors come from an adult who was a healthcare worker with PCR-confirmed SARS-CoV-2 infection or an uninfected control (not recorded which).

This clonotype was seen repeatedly, ten times or more. The chain links TRBV14 to TRBJ2-1; D is uncertain. Germline V lookup: CDR1 SGHDN, CDR2 FVKESK. Trimming cost V 1 base and J 9 bases, with 7 bases left between them. The CDR3 is 12 residues long. The CDR3 sequence: CASSQVVVEQFF. The CDR3 coding sequence is TGTGCCAGCAGCCAAGTGGTAGTTGAGCAGTTCTTC.

This clonotype has ten or more counts. The V gene is TRBV20-1, the J gene TRBJ1-5; TRBD1 is a possible D gene (6 bases). The CDR3 spans 13 residues. Germline lookup yields CDR1 DFQATT and CDR2 SNEGSKA (reference sequence). V lost 7 bases and J 0 bases, leaving 10 bases between the germline ends. The CDR3 DNA follows: TGCAGTGGACAGGCTTATAGCAATCAGCCCCAGCATTTT. Amino acid sequence: CSGQAYSNQPQHF.

This clonotype came up a few times. V gene TRBV6-5 combines with J gene TRBJ2-7; maybe TRBD1 (6 bases). CDR1 is MNHEY and CDR2 is SVGAGI in the germline V gene. The germline V and J ends were trimmed by 10 bases and 4 bases, with 20 bases remaining between them. The CDR3 covers 14 residues. Here the CDR3 reads CATKWGPNSYEQYF. The DNA of the CDR3 is TGTGCCACCAAGTGGGGGCCAAATTCTTACGAGCAGTACTTC.

V usage is TRBV24-1 and J usage is TRBJ2-1, with D unclear. This CDR3 is built from 13 residues. V was trimmed by 5 bases and J by 9 bases, leaving 13 bases between them. CDR1 is KGHDR, CDR2 SFDVKD, per germline. CDR3 bases: TGTGCCACCAGTGGCCCTCCTCGTCTTGAGCAGTTCTTC. It is translated as CATSGPPRLEQFF.

This clonotype was detected only a few times. The rearrangement links TRBV11-2 to TRBJ1-1, with a possible D match to TRBD1 (6 bases). The germline V gene has CDR1 SGHAT and CDR2 FQNNGV. Trimming removed 6 bases from V and 10 bases from J, with 15 bases in between. CDR3 length equals 12 residues. DNA of the CDR3: TGTGCCAGCAGTTTTCACAGGGCAGGAGCTTTCTTT. Protein sequence: CASSFHRAGAFF.

CDR3 sequence (DNA): TGCAGTGCTAGCCCGGTTCCCGACACCGGGGAGCTGTTTTTT. This gives the protein CSASPVPDTGELFF. The chain uses TRBV20-1 and TRBJ2-2; no clear D. The germline V gene has CDR1 DFQATT and CDR2 SNEGSKA (reference sequence). V was pared by 3 bases and J by 3 bases, with 11 bases between. This CDR3 is built from 14 residues.

This clonotype occurred many times. The V gene is TRBV7-8, the J gene TRBJ1-2; the D is unclear. The CDR3 length is 12 residues. CDR1 SGHVS and CDR2 FQNEAQ come from the germline V gene. V lost 2 bases and J lost 8, with 9 bases in between. The DNA of the CDR3 is TGTGCCAGCAGCTTAAGTGACGAAGGCTACACCTTC. This encodes CASSLSDEGYTF.

In its sample, this clonotype was seen many times. The chain is built from TRBV5-4 and TRBJ1-5; D possibly corresponds to TRBD1 (6 bases). CDR1 and CDR2 from the germline V gene are SGHNT and YYREEE (reference sequence). Deletions cut 7 bases from V and 7 bases from J, with 15 bases between. The CDR3 has 13 amino acids. CDR3 DNA sequence: TGTGCCAGCTCCGTCAGGGGAGGGCAGCCCCAGCATTTT. This sequence encodes CASSVRGGQPQHF.